Listed below are T cell receptor beta chains from one sample, sequenced in a study of blood T cell repertoires in COVID-19. The data were produced by immunoSEQ multiplex PCR, yet TCRdb's version contains in-frame clones alone and is incomplete. The sample lists more than 200,000 clones, 70% to 90% occurring once. The sample consisted of PBMCs or T cells enriched from blood (not recorded which). All receptors derive from a woman in her forties or fifties who had recovered from COVID-19. CDR3s leave out the opening cysteine and the closing phenylalanine or tryptophan. Some rows have no size entry. The others give once, few or many, or a class for an expanded clone.

TRBV6-2/TRBV6-3,.,15,TRBJ2-3,ASSDRTPRLSTDTQY
TRBV4-2,.,15,TRBJ1-5,ASSQSLGARGNQPQH
TRBV19,.,14,TRBJ1-5,AIAETGVSSHQPQH
TRBV28,.,17,TRBJ1-2,ASSSPTGTGGFSVYGYT
TRBV5-4,.,13,TRBJ2-7,ASSLDLAGFYEQY
TRBV6-5,.,12,TRBJ1-3,ASTYRVGGNTIY
TRBV5-1,.,14,TRBJ1-3,ASSFAGPRFGNTIY
TRBV15,.,12,TRBJ1-2,ATSAGVDNYGYT
TRBV5-4,.,12,TRBJ2-1,ASSLIAGYNEQF
TRBV30,.,13,TRBJ2-7,AWTHGGTGPREQY
TRBV30,.,11,TRBJ1-2,AWTTTTFSGYT
TRBV10-2,.,11,TRBJ1-3,ASAGGLGNTIY
TRBV5-1,once,14,TRBJ2-7,ASSLTLAGSSYEQY
TRBV29-1,.,13,TRBJ1-2,SVRGGTGENYGYT
TRBV29-1,.,13,TRBJ1-5,SVVDSLSGNQPQH
TRBV6-6,once,13,TRBJ1-4,ASSYPTGSNEKLF
TRBV10-3,once,15,TRBJ1-4,AISELGQGILREKLF